The following is a T cell receptor beta chain sequence with its context. Its antigen is unknown. Germline values: CDR1 SGHDN, CDR2 FVKESK. Trimming cost V 2 bases and J 4 bases, with 9 bases left between them. The CDR3 extends over 14 amino acids. The donors were part of the approximately 120-subject validation cohort, which stood apart from the approximately 670-subject first cohort. Profiling relied on immunoSEQ multiplex PCR, and the TCRdb table lists in-frame clones only, not all of them. This table holds approximately 200,000 clones, roughly 84% found once. The data belong to a study of cytomegalovirus exposure and HLA in healthy donors. Regarding the study as a whole: According to the study, 180 or so TCR beta chains were cytomegalovirus-associated. There were a few CMV-associated chains whose specificity for CMV antigens was confirmed in vitro. Rarity characterized most TCR sequences, yet some public TCRs appeared in many donors.

This chain links TRBV14 with TRBJ2-1; TRBD2 is a possible D gene (6 bases). The sample was PBMCs. The sequence was obtained from a woman aged 25 to 39 in good health and CMV-seropositive. The CDR3 DNA is TGTGCCAGCAGCCAATTCGCGGGGTACAATGAGCAGTTCTTC. Translation: CASSQFAGYNEQFF. The full variable domain, completed using reference TRBV14 and TRBJ2-1, is EAGVTQFPSHSVIEKGQTVTLRCDPISGHDNLYWYRRVMGKEIKFLLHFVKESKQDESGMPNNRFLAERTGGTYSTLKVQPAELEDSGVYFCASSQFAGYNEQFFGPGTRLTVL.